The rows below give T cell receptor beta chains drawn from one sample of a study of beta chain features in type 1 diabetes. The assay was immunoSEQ multiplex PCR, and TCRdb's table has in-frame clones only and misses some. The sample records over 150,000 clones, 9% to 12% being singletons. The sequencing input was central memory CD4+ T cells from blood. These receptors were collected from a man aged 30 to 39 with type 1 diabetes. Each CDR3 is given with its conserved first and last residue. A D gene is named only where the DNA matches it firmly. Rows give clone size only sometimes, using once, few, many, or a class for an expanded clone.

size: -
V: TRBV7-3
D: -
J: TRBJ2-5
DNA: TGTGCCAGCAGCCCGGGGACTTCTGAGACCCAGTACTTC
CDR3: CASSPGTSETQYF

size: few
V: TRBV4-2
D: -
J: TRBJ2-3
DNA: TGTGCCAGCAGCCAAGTCGCAGATACGCAGTATTTT
CDR3: CASSQVADTQYF

size: -
V: TRBV7-8
D: TRBD2
J: TRBJ2-1
DNA: TGTGCCAGCAGGGTGGGGGCTAGCGGGAGTAGTGAGCAGTTCTTC
CDR3: CASRVGASGSSEQFF

size: -
V: TRBV28
D: TRBD1
J: TRBJ2-7
DNA: TGTGCCAGCGCAGGGACAGGGAGCTCCTACGAGCAGTACTTC
CDR3: CASAGTGSSYEQYF

size: -
V: TRBV7-9
D: -
J: TRBJ2-5
DNA: TGTGCCAGCAGCTTAGAGGGCAGGGGTGAGACCCAGTACTTC
CDR3: CASSLEGRGETQYF

size: once
V: TRBV27
D: -
J: TRBJ1-5
DNA: TGTGCCAGCAGTTTATCATCCGCCTCGGGGTTGTTGCAGCCCCAGCATTTT
CDR3: CASSLSSASGLLQPQHF

size: -
V: TRBV9
D: -
J: TRBJ2-2
DNA: TGTGCCAGCAGCCCCCGTACAGGGAGAGGGGAGCTGTTTTTT
CDR3: CASSPRTGRGELFF

size: -
V: TRBV14
D: TRBD2
J: TRBJ2-1
DNA: TGTGCCAGCAGCTACTTAGCGGGAGCTGGAAATGAGCAGTTCTTC
CDR3: CASSYLAGAGNEQFF

size: few
V: TRBV18
D: -
J: TRBJ1-1
DNA: TGTGCCAGCTCACCACCTGACAGGTTCACTGAAGCTTTCTTT
CDR3: CASSPPDRFTEAFF

size: few
V: TRBV19
D: TRBD1
J: TRBJ1-1
DNA: TGTGCCAGCATACGGACAGGGGGAAACACTGAAGCTTTCTTT
CDR3: CASIRTGGNTEAFF

size: few
V: TRBV27
D: TRBD1
J: TRBJ1-2
DNA: TGTGCCAGCCGTGACTTGGGGGACAGGACCTATGGCTACACCTTC
CDR3: CASRDLGDRTYGYTF

size: few
V: TRBV28
D: TRBD2
J: TRBJ2-3
DNA: TGTGCCAGCCAGGGTAGCGGGGGCCGCACGCAGTATTTT
CDR3: CASQGSGGRTQYF

size: few
V: TRBV18
D: TRBD1
J: TRBJ1-1
DNA: TGTGCCAGCTCATATGTCGGGACAGCGAACACTGAAGCTTTCTTT
CDR3: CASSYVGTANTEAFF

size: -
V: TRBV7-2
D: -
J: TRBJ2-2
DNA: TGTGCCAGCAGCGCCCGCGGAGACTTGAACACCGGGGAGCTGTTTTTT
CDR3: CASSARGDLNTGELFF

size: few
V: TRBV6-5
D: -
J: TRBJ2-7
DNA: TGTGCCAGCAGGGGCGGGTACGAGCAGTACTTC
CDR3: CASRGGYEQYF

size: -
V: TRBV6-1
D: -
J: TRBJ1-2
DNA: TGTGCCAGCAGTGAACAGACTGGCGGCTACACCTTC
CDR3: CASSEQTGGYTF

size: -
V: TRBV19
D: -
J: TRBJ2-1
DNA: TGTGCCAGTAGGGTACAGGGCCAGGGGCCCGGTGAGCAGTTCTTC
CDR3: CASRVQGQGPGEQFF

size: -
V: TRBV5-4
D: -
J: TRBJ2-7
DNA: TGTGCCAGCAGCTTCGGGGGAGATGATCCCTACGAGCAGTACTTC
CDR3: CASSFGGDDPYEQYF

size: few
V: TRBV25-1
D: TRBD2
J: TRBJ2-2
DNA: TGTGCCAGCGGTCTGACTAGCGGGAGAGACGGGGTCACCGGGGAGCTGTTTTTT
CDR3: CASGLTSGRDGVTGELFF

size: few
V: TRBV28
D: -
J: TRBJ2-7
DNA: TGTGCCAGCAGGACCCGAGACAGGCTCCACGAGCAGTACTTC
CDR3: CASRTRDRLHEQYF

size: -
V: TRBV28
D: -
J: TRBJ1-5
DNA: TGTGCCAGCAGCTTCACAGTGAATCAGCCCCAGCATTTT
CDR3: CASSFTVNQPQHF

size: few
V: TRBV7-9
D: -
J: TRBJ2-7
DNA: TGTGCCAGCAGCTTAGAGGGCGGGGCCTACGAGCAGTACTTC
CDR3: CASSLEGGAYEQYF

size: -
V: TRBV25-1
D: TRBD1
J: TRBJ1-2
DNA: TGTGCCAGCAGCTTCGGGACAGACTATGGCTACACCTTC
CDR3: CASSFGTDYGYTF

size: -
V: TRBV18
D: -
J: TRBJ1-5
DNA: TGTGCCAGCTCCAGGGAGGTGGGTCAGCCCCAGCATTTT
CDR3: CASSREVGQPQHF

size: few
V: TRBV6-5
D: TRBD2
J: TRBJ2-5
DNA: TGTGCCAGCACCGCGGGACTACAAGAGACCCAGTACTTC
CDR3: CASTAGLQETQYF

size: few
V: TRBV6-5
D: -
J: TRBJ2-7
DNA: TGTGCCAGCAGTTACAGTCTAAAGGGGTACGAGCAGTACTTC
CDR3: CASSYSLKGYEQYF

size: few
V: TRBV5-1
D: -
J: TRBJ2-1
DNA: TGCGCCAGCAGCCCTGGTGGAGATAATGAGCAGTTCTTC
CDR3: CASSPGGDNEQFF

size: -
V: TRBV11-2
D: -
J: TRBJ2-1
DNA: TGTGCCAGCAGCTTAGGTGGGGGGTACTCCTACAATGAGCAGTTCTTC
CDR3: CASSLGGGYSYNEQFF

size: -
V: TRBV7-9
D: -
J: TRBJ2-5
DNA: TGTGCCAGCAGCTTAATACCCGAGGAGACCCAGTACTTC
CDR3: CASSLIPEETQYF

size: -
V: TRBV7-9
D: TRBD2
J: TRBJ2-2
DNA: TGTGCCAGCAGCCGTACTAGCGGAGGTTACACCGGGGAGCTGTTTTTT
CDR3: CASSRTSGGYTGELFF

size: -
V: TRBV7-2
D: TRBD2
J: TRBJ2-5
DNA: TGTGCCAGCAGCTTAAATTGGGGGGGAGAGACCCAGTACTTC
CDR3: CASSLNWGGETQYF

size: few
V: TRBV11-2
D: TRBD2
J: TRBJ2-7
DNA: TGTGCCAGCAGACTCAGCGGGAGCGTCGACGAGCAGTACTTC
CDR3: CASRLSGSVDEQYF

size: -
V: TRBV7-8
D: -
J: TRBJ2-7
DNA: TGTGCCAGCAGCTCCCTGCAGGGGTCCTACGAGCAGTACTTC
CDR3: CASSSLQGSYEQYF

size: few
V: TRBV19
D: -
J: TRBJ1-5
DNA: TGTGCCAGTCCTTATAATCGACAATTTAGCAATCAGCCCCAGCATTTT
CDR3: CASPYNRQFSNQPQHF

size: few
V: TRBV5-1
D: TRBD1
J: TRBJ2-2
DNA: TGCGCCAGCAGCCTGGACAGGGGGTACGCCGGGGAGCTGTTTTTT
CDR3: CASSLDRGYAGELFF

size: few
V: TRBV4-2
D: TRBD1
J: TRBJ2-6
DNA: TGTGCCAGCAGTGAACAGGGGGCCGGGGCCAACGTCCTGACTTTC
CDR3: CASSEQGAGANVLTF

size: few
V: TRBV28
D: TRBD1
J: TRBJ2-1
DNA: TGTGCCAGCAGTTTCCCGGGGACAGGGGACAATGAGCAGTTCTTC
CDR3: CASSFPGTGDNEQFF